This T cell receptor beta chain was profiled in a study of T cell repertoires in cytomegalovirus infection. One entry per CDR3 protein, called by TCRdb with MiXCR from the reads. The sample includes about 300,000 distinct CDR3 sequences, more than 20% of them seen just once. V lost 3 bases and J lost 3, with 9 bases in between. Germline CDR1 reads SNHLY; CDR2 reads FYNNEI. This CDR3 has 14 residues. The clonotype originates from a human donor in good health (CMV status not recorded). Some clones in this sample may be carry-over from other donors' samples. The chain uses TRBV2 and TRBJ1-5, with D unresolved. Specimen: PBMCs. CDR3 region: CASSDHTYNQPQHF. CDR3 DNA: TGTGCCAGCAGTGACCACACTTACAATCAGCCCCAGCATTTT.